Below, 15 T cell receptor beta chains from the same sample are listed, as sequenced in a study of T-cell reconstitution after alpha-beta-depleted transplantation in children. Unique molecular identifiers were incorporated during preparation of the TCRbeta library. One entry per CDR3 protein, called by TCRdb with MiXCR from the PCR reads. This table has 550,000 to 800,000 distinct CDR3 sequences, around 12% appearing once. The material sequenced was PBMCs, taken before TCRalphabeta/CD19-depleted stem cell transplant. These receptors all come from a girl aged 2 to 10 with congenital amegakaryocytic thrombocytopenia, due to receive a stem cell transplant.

CDR3 loop: CASSFSPSQETQYF. The CDR3 DNA follows: TGTGCCAGCAGCTTCAGCCCCAGCCAAGAGACCCAGTACTTC. The genes are TRBV7-9 and TRBJ2-5; D remains ambiguous. Trimming removed 3 bases from V and 1 base from J, with 9 bases in between. The CDR3 has 14 residues. Germline values: CDR1 SEHNR, CDR2 FQNEAQ (reference sequence). Supplemented by reference TRBV7-9 and TRBJ2-5, the full variable domain reads DTGVSQNPRHKITKRGQNVTFRCDPISEHNRLYWYRQTLGQGPEFLTYFQNEAQLEKSRLLSDRFSAERPKGSFSTLEIQRTEQGDSAMYLCASSFSPSQETQYFGPGTRLLVL.

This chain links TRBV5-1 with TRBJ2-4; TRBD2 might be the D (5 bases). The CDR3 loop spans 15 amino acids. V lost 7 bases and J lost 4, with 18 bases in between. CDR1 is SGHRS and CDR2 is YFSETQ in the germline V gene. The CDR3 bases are TGCGCCAGCCAAGTACTAGAGAGTGGGAAAAACATTCAGTACTTC. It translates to CASQVLESGKNIQYF.

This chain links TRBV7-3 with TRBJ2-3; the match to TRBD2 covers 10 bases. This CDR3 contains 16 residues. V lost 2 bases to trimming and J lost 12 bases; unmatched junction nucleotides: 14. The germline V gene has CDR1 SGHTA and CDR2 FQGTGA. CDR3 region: CASSLGPAGGPRPQYF. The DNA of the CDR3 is TGTGCCAGCAGCTTAGGGCCAGCGGGAGGGCCACGGCCTCAGTATTTT.

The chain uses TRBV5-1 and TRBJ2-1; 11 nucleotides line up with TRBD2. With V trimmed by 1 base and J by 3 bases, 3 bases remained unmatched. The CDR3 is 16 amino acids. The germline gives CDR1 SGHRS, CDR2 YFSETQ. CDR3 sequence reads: CASSLWGLADYNEQFF. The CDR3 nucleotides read TGCGCCAGCAGCTTGTGGGGACTAGCGGACTACAATGAGCAGTTCTTC.

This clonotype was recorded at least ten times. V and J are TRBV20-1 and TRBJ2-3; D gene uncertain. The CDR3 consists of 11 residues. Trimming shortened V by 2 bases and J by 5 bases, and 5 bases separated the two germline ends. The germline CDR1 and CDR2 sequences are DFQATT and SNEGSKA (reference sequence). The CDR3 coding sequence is TGCAGTGCTAGAATCGGAGATACGCAGTATTTT. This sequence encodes CSARIGDTQYF.

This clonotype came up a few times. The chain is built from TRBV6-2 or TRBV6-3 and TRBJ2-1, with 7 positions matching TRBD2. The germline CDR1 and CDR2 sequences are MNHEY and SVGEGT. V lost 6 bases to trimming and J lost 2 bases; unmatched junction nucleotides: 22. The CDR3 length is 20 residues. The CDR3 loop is CASSLTPGGWRESTYNEQFF. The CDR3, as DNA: TGTGCCAGCAGCCTAACCCCAGGAGGCTGGCGGGAGTCCACCTACAATGAGCAGTTCTTC.

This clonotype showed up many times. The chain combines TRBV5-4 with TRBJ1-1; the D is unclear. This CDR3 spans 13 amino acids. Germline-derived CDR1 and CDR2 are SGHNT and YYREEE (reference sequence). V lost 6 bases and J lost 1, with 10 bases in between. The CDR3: CASTWVGNTEAFF. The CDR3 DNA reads TGTGCCAGCACTTGGGTGGGGAACACTGAAGCTTTCTTT.

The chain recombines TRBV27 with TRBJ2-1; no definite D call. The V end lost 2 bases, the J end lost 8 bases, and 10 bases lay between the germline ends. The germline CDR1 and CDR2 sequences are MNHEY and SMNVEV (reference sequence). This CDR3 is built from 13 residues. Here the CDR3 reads CASSLIRHHEQFF. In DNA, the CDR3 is TGTGCCAGCAGTTTAATCAGGCACCATGAGCAGTTCTTC.

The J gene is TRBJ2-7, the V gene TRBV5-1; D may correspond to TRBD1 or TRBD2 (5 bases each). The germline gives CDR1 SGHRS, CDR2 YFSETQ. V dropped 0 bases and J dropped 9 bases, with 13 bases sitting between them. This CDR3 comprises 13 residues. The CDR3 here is CASSLGGPPPQYF. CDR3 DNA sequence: TGCGCCAGCAGCTTGGGGGGACCACCTCCGCAGTACTTC. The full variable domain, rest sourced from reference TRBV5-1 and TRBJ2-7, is KAGVTQTPRYLIKTRGQQVTLSCSPISGHRSVSWYQQTPGQGLQFLFEYFSETQRNKGNFPGRFSGRQFSNSRSEMNVSTLELGDSALYLCASSLGGPPPQYFGPGTRLTVT.

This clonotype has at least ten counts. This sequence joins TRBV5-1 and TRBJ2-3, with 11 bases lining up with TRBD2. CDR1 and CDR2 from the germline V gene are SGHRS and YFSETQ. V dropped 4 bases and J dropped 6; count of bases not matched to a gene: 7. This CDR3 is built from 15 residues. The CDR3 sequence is CASSQLAGADDTQYF. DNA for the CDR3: TGCGCCAGCAGCCAACTAGCGGGAGCTGACGATACGCAGTATTTT.

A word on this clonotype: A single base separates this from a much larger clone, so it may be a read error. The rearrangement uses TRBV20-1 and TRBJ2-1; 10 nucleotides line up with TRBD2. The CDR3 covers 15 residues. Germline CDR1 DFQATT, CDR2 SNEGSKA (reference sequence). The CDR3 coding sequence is TGCTGTGCTAGAGCTAGCGGGAGTTTCTACAATGAGCAGTTCTTC. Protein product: CCARASGSFYNEQFF.

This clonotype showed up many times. As DNA, the CDR3 is TGCGCCAGTCAGGACAGGGCGGAGGTAGATACGCAGTATTTT. It encodes CASQDRAEVDTQYF. J is TRBJ2-3 and V is TRBV5-1; 8 bases are a match to TRBD1. Per the germline V gene, CDR1 is SGHRS and CDR2 is YFSETQ. Trimming at V came to 8 bases and at J to 5 bases, leaving 10 bases not matched to a gene. The CDR3 contains 14 residues.

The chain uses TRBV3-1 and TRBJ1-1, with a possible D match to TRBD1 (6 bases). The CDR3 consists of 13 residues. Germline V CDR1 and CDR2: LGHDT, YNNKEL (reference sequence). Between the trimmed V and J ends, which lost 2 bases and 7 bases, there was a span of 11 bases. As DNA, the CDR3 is TGTGCCAGCAGCCAACAGGGGTGGGTTGAAGCTTTCTTT. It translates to CASSQQGWVEAFF.

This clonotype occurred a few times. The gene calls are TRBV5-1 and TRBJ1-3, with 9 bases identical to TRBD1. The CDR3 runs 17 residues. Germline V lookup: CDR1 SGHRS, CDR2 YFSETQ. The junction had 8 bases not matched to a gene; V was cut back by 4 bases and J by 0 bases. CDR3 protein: CASSAWDRADSGNTIYF. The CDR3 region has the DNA TGCGCCAGCAGCGCATGGGACAGGGCCGACTCTGGAAACACCATATATTTT.

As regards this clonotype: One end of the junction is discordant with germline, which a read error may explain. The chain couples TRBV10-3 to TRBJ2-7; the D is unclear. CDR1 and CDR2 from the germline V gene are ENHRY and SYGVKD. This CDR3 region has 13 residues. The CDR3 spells CATRAAISYEQHF. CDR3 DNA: TGTGCCACGCGAGCCGCGATAAGCTACGAGCAGCACTTC.